The 9 T cell receptor beta chains listed next were all sequenced from one sample in a study of beta chain features in type 1 diabetes. Sequencing targeted expressed TCRB transcripts, as all isolated RNA had been reverse transcribed. Sequencing used immunoSEQ multiplex PCR; TCRdb keeps in-frame clones, though not all of them. Here the sample spans tens of thousands of clones, 30% to 40% being singletons. Sequencing was performed on stem cell memory CD4+ T cells from blood. Every receptor here comes from a woman under 30 in good health.

This chain links TRBV30 with TRBJ2-3, with D possibly being TRBD1 (5 bases). Germline V CDR1 and CDR2: GTSNPN, SVGIG (reference sequence). V was shortened by 2 bases and J by 6 bases, with 9 bases between the two germline ends. The CDR3 consists of 12 residues. CDR3 nucleotides: TGTGCCTGGAGTAAAGGGGCCGATACGCAGTATTTT. Its protein product is CAWSKGADTQYF.

This rearrangement joins TRBV7-9 to TRBJ1-2, with D unclear. Germline CDR1 is SEHNR and CDR2 is FQNEAQ (reference sequence). CDR3 length equals 11 residues. V lost 6 bases and J 6 bases, leaving 8 bases between the germline ends. The CDR3 is CASSLNDGYTF. In DNA, the CDR3 is TGTGCCAGCAGTCTAAATGATGGCTACACCTTC.

The chain has TRBV27 and TRBJ2-7; TRBD2 agrees at 9 bases. This CDR3 is 18 amino acids long. CDR1 is MNHEY, CDR2 SMNVEV, per germline (reference sequence). V trimming: 6 bases; J trimming: 4 bases; junction bases outside the gene matches: 19. CDR3 sequence: CASSLSPTGSGSLYEQYF. The CDR3 coding sequence is TGTGCCAGCAGCCTGAGTCCAACGGGTAGCGGGAGTTTATACGAGCAGTACTTC.

This clone was recorded a few times. The gene calls are TRBV7-2 and TRBJ2-3, with 8 bases that match TRBD2. The CDR3 is 16 amino acids. Germline CDR1 is SGHTA and CDR2 is FQGNSA. Trimming cost V 1 base and J 2 bases; bases outside gene matches: 5. The CDR3 nucleotides read TGTGCCAGCAGCTTAGGACTAGCGTGGGACACAGATACGCAGTATTTT. It specifies CASSLGLAWDTDTQYF.

This clone was observed a few times. V gene TRBV18 combines with J gene TRBJ2-5, with D perhaps TRBD1 (6 bases). Germline CDR1 KGHSH, CDR2 LQKENI. CDR3 length: 18 amino acids. Trimming removed 1 base at V and 4 bases at J, with 22 bases between. This chain's CDR3 is CASSPRSTGGASRETQYF. The CDR3 coding sequence is TGTGCCAGCTCACCACGGTCTACTGGGGGCGCGAGTAGAGAGACCCAGTACTTC.

As DNA, the CDR3 is TGTGCCAGCAGCCTGGGGACTAGCGGGGGGGCGGGTTCCCAAGAGACCCAGTACTTC. Encoded protein: CASSLGTSGGAGSQETQYF. The chain combines TRBV11-2 with TRBJ2-5, with TRBD2 matching 16 bases. After removal of 5 bases from V and 1 base from J, the junction contained 10 bases not matched to a gene. The CDR3 consists of 19 residues. Per the germline V gene, CDR1 is SGHAT and CDR2 is FQNNGV.

The genes are TRBV7-2 and TRBJ2-7; D gene unclear. The V gene lost 2 bases and the J gene lost 2 bases, with 10 bases spanning the gap. The CDR3 contains 14 residues. CDR1 and CDR2 from the germline V gene are SGHTA and FQGNSA. Here the CDR3 reads CASSLTGPPYEQYF. CDR3 in DNA: TGTGCCAGCAGCTTAACTGGGCCCCCCTACGAGCAGTACTTC.

This sequence joins TRBV7-2 and TRBJ2-3; possible D gene TRBD1, 6 bases. V lost 5 bases, J lost 9 bases, and 12 bases lay in between. CDR1 and CDR2 from the germline V gene are SGHTA and FQGNSA. The CDR3 is 12 amino acids. CDR3 loop: CASSPAGETQYF. The CDR3, as DNA: TGTGCCAGCAGCCCCGCAGGGGAAACGCAGTATTTT.

The sample holds a few counts of this clone. The chain links TRBV4-2 to TRBJ1-5; D is unclear. The CDR3 sequence is 17 residues long. From germline, CDR1 is LGHNA and CDR2 YNFKEQ. Trimming took off 0 bases at V and 6 bases at J, with 18 bases between the two ends. The CDR3 DNA sequence: TGTGCCAGCAGCCAAGATGGTCGTGGAGAATTAGGTCAGCCCCAGCATTTT. It translates to CASSQDGRGELGQPQHF.